Sequencing of this TCR beta chain was carried out in a study of blood T cell repertoires in COVID-19. Overall study context: The United States, Italy and Spain were the sources of the acute and convalescent COVID-19 samples. The analysed material was cDNA or gDNA that came from T cells, B-cell-depleted T cells, or PBMCs.

The CDR3 spans 13 residues. Germline CDR1 SGHRS, CDR2 YFSETQ. The V gene lost 9 bases and the J gene lost 5 bases, with 14 bases spanning the gap. In the authors' workflow: Reference gene primer amplification in the assay estimated nucleated cell counts. Method: immunoSEQ multiplex PCR; TCRdb's copy keeps in-frame clones and lacks some. Clone size and V and J calls were adopted from that table, with D and trimming inferred from the DNA. This table holds 70,000 to 95,000 clones, 75% to 85% found once. The sequencing input was peripheral blood. This clonotype was obtained from a woman in her forties or fifties with acute or convalescent COVID-19. The chain employs TRBV5-1 and TRBJ2-2; TRBD2 might be the D (6 bases). The CDR3 coding sequence is TGCGCCACCCGAGGGGACTTAACCGGGGAGCTGTTTTTT. It is translated as CATRGDLTGELFF.